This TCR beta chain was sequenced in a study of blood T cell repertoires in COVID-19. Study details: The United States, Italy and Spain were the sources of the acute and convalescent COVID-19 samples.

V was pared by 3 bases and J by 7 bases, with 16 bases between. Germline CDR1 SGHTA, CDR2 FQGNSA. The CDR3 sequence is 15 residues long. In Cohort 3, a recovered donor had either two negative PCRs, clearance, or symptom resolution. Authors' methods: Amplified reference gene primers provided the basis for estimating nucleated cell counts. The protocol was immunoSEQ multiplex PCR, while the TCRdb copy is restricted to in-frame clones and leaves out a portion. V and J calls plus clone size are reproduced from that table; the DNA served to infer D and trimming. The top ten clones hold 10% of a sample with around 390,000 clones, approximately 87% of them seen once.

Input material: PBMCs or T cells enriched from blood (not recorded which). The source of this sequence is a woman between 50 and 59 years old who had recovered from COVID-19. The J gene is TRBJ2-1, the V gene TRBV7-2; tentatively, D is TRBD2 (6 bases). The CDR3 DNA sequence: TGTGCCAGCAGCTTCGCGGGACCCATACTTAATGAGCAGTTCTTC. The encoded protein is CASSFAGPILNEQFF. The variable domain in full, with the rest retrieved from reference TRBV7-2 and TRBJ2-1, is GAGVSQSPSNKVTEKGKDVELRCDPISGHTALYWYRQSLGQGLEFLIYFQGNSAPDKSGLPSDRFSAERTGGSVSTLTIQRTQQEDSAVYLCASSFAGPILNEQFFGPGTRLTVL.